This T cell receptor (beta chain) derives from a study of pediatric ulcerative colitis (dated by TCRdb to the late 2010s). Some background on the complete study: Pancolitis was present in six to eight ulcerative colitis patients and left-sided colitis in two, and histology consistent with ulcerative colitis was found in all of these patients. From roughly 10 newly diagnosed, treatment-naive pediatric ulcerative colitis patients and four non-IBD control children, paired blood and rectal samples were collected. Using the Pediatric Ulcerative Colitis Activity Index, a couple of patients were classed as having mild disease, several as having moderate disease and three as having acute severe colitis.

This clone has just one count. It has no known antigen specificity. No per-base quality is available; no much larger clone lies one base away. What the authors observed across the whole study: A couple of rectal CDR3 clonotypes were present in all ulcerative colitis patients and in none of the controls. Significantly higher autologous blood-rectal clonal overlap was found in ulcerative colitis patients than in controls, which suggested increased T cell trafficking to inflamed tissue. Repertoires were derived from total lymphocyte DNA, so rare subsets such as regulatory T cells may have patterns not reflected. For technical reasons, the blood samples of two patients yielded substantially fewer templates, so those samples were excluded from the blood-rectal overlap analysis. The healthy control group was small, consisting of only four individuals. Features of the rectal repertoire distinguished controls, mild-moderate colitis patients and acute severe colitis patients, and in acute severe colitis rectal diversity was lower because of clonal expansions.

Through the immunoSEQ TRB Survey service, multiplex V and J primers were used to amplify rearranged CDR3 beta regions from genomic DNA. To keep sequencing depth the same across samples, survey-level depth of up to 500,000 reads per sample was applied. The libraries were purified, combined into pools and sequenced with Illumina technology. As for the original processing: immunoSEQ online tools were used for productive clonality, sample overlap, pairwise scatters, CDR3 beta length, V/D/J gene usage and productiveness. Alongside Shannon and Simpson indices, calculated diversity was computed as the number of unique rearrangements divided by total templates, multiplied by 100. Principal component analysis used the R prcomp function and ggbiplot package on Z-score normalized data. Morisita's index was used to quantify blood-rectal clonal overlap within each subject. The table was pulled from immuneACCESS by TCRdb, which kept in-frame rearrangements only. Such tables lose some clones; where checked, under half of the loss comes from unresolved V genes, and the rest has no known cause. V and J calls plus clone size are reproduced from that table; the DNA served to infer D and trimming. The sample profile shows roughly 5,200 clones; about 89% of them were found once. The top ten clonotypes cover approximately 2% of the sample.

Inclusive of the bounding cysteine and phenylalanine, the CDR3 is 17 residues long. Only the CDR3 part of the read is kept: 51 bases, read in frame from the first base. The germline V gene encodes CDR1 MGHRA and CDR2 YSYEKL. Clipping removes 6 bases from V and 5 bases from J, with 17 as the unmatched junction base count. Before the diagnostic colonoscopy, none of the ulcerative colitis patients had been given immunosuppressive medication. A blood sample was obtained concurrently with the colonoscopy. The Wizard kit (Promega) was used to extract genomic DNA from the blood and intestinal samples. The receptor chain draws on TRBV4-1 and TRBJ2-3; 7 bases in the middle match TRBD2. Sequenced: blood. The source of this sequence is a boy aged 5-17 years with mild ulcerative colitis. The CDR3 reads CASSTPSVAGVIDTQYF. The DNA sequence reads TGCGCCAGCAGTACCCCGTCGGTCGCGGGGGTGATAGATACGCAGTATTTT.